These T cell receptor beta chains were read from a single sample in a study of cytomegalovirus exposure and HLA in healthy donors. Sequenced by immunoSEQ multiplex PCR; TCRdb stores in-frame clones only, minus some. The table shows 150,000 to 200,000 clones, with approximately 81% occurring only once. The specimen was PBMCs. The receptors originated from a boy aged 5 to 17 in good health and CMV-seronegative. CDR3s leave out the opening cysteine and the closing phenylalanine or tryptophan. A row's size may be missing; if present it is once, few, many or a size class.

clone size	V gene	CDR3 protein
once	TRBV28	AAGDEQF
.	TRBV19	ASIPRGDRISGAQH
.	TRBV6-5	ASRQYNEQF
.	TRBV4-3	ASSQGASGGGDTQY
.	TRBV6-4	ASSEKGENTGELF
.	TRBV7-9	ASRDRVGRFNEQF
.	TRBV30	AWSYQGYTEAF
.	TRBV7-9	ASSFPPVGYGYT
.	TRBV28	ASSSWSRDSQTDTQY
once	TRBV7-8	ASSLASGGFYNEQF
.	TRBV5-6	ASSAVRSNSPLH
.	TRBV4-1	ASSQTLARSYEQY
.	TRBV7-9	ASSPRRVSSGANVLT
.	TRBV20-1	SARRDTSAF
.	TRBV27	ASSLSSPYEQY
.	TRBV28	ATHGGGRSYEQY
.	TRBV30	AWSGVAGYNEQF
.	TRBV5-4	ASSSVQGGGAFTDTQY
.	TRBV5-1	ASSFGTAWTTSPSYNSPLH
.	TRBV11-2	ASRTSGSFYNEQF
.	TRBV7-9	ASSSSYGGGIQPQH
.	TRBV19	ASSRTGVNEQF
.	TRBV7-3	ASSPLGGGGTDTQY
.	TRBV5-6	ASSPGQGTNEKLF
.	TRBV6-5	ASSYGGGTEAF
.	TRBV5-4	ASSLRGGADQETQY
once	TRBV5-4	ATSEDRVLKQY
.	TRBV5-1	ASSLGTGSQPQH